This T cell receptor (beta chain) was recovered during a study of T cell responses to AZD1222 COVID-19 vaccine. The study's findings and limits: Among the donors, most were white British and more were female, and clonal diversity was possibly underestimated. Researchers took repertoire samples only after the peak T cell response had come.

Here immunoSEQ multiplex PCR was the method, and the copy in TCRdb shows in-frame clones only, minus some. The sample lists fewer than 150,000 clones, 85% to 95% occurring once. On this clone itself: The antigen remains unidentified.

Between the trimmed V and J ends, which lost 3 bases and 5 bases, there was a span of 7 bases. The germline CDR1 and CDR2 sequences are DFQATT and SNEGSKA (reference sequence). The CDR3 has 11 residues. This TCR was sampled from an adult in good health. This specimen consisted of peripheral blood, obtained on day 0 of AZD1222 vaccination. The V gene is TRBV20-1, the J gene TRBJ2-5; D is unclear. As DNA, the CDR3 is TGCAGTGCTAGCATCGGGGAGACCCAGTACTTC. Protein sequence: CSASIGETQYF.